Reported below is one T cell receptor beta chain. The repertoire was sequenced with immunoSEQ multiplex PCR; TCRdb's copy has only in-frame clones and lacks some. Of some 100,000 clones in the sample, 88% were seen once. The entry originates in a study of blood T cell repertoires in COVID-19. Whole-study context: COVID-19 samples, acute and convalescent, were from the United States, Italy and Spain.

The CDR3 contains 15 residues. The V end lost 5 bases, the J end lost 0 bases, and 13 bases lay between the germline ends. CDR1 is SGHTA and CDR2 is FQGNSA in the germline V gene. This clonotype was obtained from a woman in her sixties or seventies with acute or convalescent COVID-19. The sequencing sample was made of peripheral blood. J is TRBJ1-1 and V is TRBV7-2; D not certain. CDR3: CASSTSRGLNTEAFF. CDR3 sequence (DNA): TGTGCCAGCAGCACCAGCCGGGGATTGAACACTGAAGCTTTCTTT.